The 11 T cell receptor beta chains in this list originate from one sample, sequenced in a study of blood T cells in healthy people across ages. The use of a sample-barcoded 5' primer and a J-beta primer mix characterized a second PCR of 7 to 11 cycles. TCRdb redid the calling of the 5' RACE reads with MiXCR, one entry per CDR3 protein. This table has under 950,000 distinct CDR3 sequences, roughly 20% appearing once. The sample was blood. The receptors come from a man in his 70s in good health.

The chain uses TRBV3-1 and TRBJ2-3; 7 positions agree with TRBD2. This CDR3 has 16 amino acids. The germline gives CDR1 LGHDT, CDR2 YNNKEL (reference sequence). V shed 5 bases, J shed 7 bases, and the junction held 15 bases outside the gene matches. DNA for the CDR3: TGTGCCAGCAGCAGTATGGTCGGCGGGAGCGGAAATACGCAGTATTTT. Translation: CASSSMVGGSGNTQYF.

The J gene is TRBJ2-1, the V gene TRBV9; D unclear. In germline, CDR1 is SGDLS, CDR2 YYNGEE. V lost 7 bases and J 5 bases, leaving 25 bases between the germline ends. This CDR3 comprises 17 residues. This CDR3 reads CASSVSWPLPSNNEQFF. DNA of the CDR3: TGTGCCAGCTCCGTAAGTTGGCCGCTCCCCTCTAACAATGAGCAGTTCTTC.

This chain joins TRBV5-4 and TRBJ2-7; D is uncertain. CDR3 size: 15 residues. Germline-derived CDR1 and CDR2 are SGHNT and YYREEE (reference sequence). Trimming took 0 bases from V and 1 from J, leaving 11 bases between them. CDR3 coding DNA: TGTGCCAGCAGCTTGGCCAACGAGAAATCCTACGAGCAGTACGTC. Protein sequence: CASSLANEKSYEQYV.

The chain joins TRBV6-1 to TRBJ1-1; 11 positions agree with TRBD1. Trimming removed 3 bases from V and 7 bases from J; junction bases left unmatched: 10. CDR3 length equals 16 residues. The V gene's germline CDR1 is MNHNS and CDR2 SASEGT. The CDR3 reads CASSDPGQGGKIEAFF. DNA for the CDR3: TGTGCCAGCAGTGACCCGGGACAGGGGGGGAAAATTGAAGCTTTCTTT.

This clonotype was seen a few times. The V gene is TRBV6-2 or TRBV6-3, the J gene TRBJ2-3, with a weak D call TRBD2 (6 bases). The CDR3 covers 14 residues. The germline V gene has CDR1 MNHEY and CDR2 SVGEGT. V was clipped by 10 bases and J by 2 bases, with 16 bases between them. CDR3 nucleotides: TGTGCCACCCTGAAAGCGGGTTCCACAGATACGCAGTATTTT. Translated: CATLKAGSTDTQYF.

This clonotype occurred a few times. The chain has TRBV28 and TRBJ1-1; tentatively, D is TRBD1 (5 bases). V gave up 7 bases and J gave up 2 bases, with 20 bases separating them. The CDR3 consists of 16 residues. Germline lookup yields CDR1 MDHEN and CDR2 SYDVKM. The CDR3 bases are TGTGCCAGCACCCCCCTCATGTGGCAGGGTAACACTGAAGCTTTCTTT. Translation: CASTPLMWQGNTEAFF.

This clonotype has only a few counts. The chain combines TRBV12-3 or TRBV12-4 with TRBJ1-1; TRBD1 matches 8 bases. The CDR3 spans 15 residues. Trimming at V came to 4 bases and at J to 6 bases, leaving 10 bases not matched to a gene. CDR3: CASSSTGVFIAEAFF. The CDR3 DNA reads as TGTGCCAGCAGTTCGACAGGGGTGTTTATCGCTGAAGCTTTCTTT.

The V and J genes are TRBV11-2 and TRBJ2-5; weak D call: TRBD2 (7 bases). The J call may be in error: the DNA end matches TRBJ2-1 better. This CDR3 is 14 amino acids long. Germline V gene lookup returns CDR1 SGHAT and CDR2 FQNNGV. The CDR3 DNA is TGTGCCAGCCTCGGGGGGCGGGGGTGGAATGAGCAGTTCTTC. It codes for CASLGGRGWNEQFF.

The chain uses TRBV12-3 or TRBV12-4 and TRBJ1-4, with TRBD1 identical over 7 bases. The V gene end was trimmed by 4 bases and the J gene end by 7 bases; junction bases not matched to a gene: 6. The CDR3 runs to 14 residues. This CDR3 reads CASSSIGGGEKLFF. CDR3 nucleotide sequence: TGTGCCAGCAGTTCGATAGGGGGCGGTGAAAAACTGTTTTTT.

This clonotype was detected a few times. V and J are TRBV7-2 and TRBJ2-1; the D gene is possibly TRBD1 (6 bases). There are 14 residues in the CDR3. Germline V lookup: CDR1 SGHTA, CDR2 FQGNSA. V lost 4 bases to trimming and J lost 4 bases, with 11 bases between them. The CDR3 DNA reads TGTGCCAGCAGCTACGACAGGTCGTACAATGAGCAGTTCTTC. This sequence encodes CASSYDRSYNEQFF.

The V call is TRBV3-1, the J call TRBJ2-1, with D possibly TRBD1 on 6 matching bases. With the DNA end fitting TRBJ2-7 better, the J assignment may be wrong. This CDR3 comprises 13 residues. CDR1 and CDR2 (germline): LGHDT, YNNKEL (reference sequence). CDR3 loop: CASSQGGGYEQYF. The CDR3 nucleotides read TGTGCCAGCAGCCAAGGAGGGGGCTACGAGCAGTACTTC.